One and the same sample provided the 26 T cell receptor beta chains below, sequenced in a study of blood T cell repertoires in COVID-19. The method was immunoSEQ multiplex PCR; TCRdb's version includes in-frame clones alone and lacks a portion of them. The data show 87,000 or so clones, about 88% seen once. The sequenced material came from peripheral blood. These receptors were taken from a man aged 35 to 55 with acute or convalescent COVID-19.

This chain connects TRBV15 to TRBJ2-3; D is ambiguous. V lost 0 bases and J 7 bases, leaving 8 bases between the germline ends. CDR3 length: 13 amino acids. Germline loops: CDR1 LNHNV, CDR2 YYDKDF (reference sequence). The CDR3 DNA sequence: TGTGCCACCAGCAGAGATCCTATATATACGCAGTATTTT. Its translation is CATSRDPIYTQYF.

The chain employs TRBV5-5 and TRBJ1-1; unclear D gene. Looked up from germline, CDR1 is SGHKS and CDR2 is YYEKEE (reference sequence). The CDR3 is 14 amino acids. V gave up 2 bases and J gave up 1 base, with 9 bases separating them. In DNA form, the CDR3 reads TGTGCCAGCAGCTTAGCAAGACAGAACACTGAAGCTTTCTTT. This encodes CASSLARQNTEAFF.

The chain carries TRBV6-5 and TRBJ2-7; possibly TRBD2 for D (5 bases). The CDR3 sequence is 13 residues long. The V gene's germline CDR1 is MNHEY and CDR2 SVGAGI. V was trimmed by 7 bases and J by 4 bases, leaving 14 bases between them. This CDR3 is CASIRTSGYEQYF. In DNA form, the CDR3 reads TGTGCCAGCATTAGGACCTCGGGGTACGAGCAGTACTTC.

The chain is built from TRBV11-2 and TRBJ2-3; D is undetermined. The V end was cut by 2 bases, the J end by 0 bases, with 9 bases between. Germline lookup yields CDR1 SGHAT and CDR2 FQNNGV. The length of the CDR3 is 15 residues. The CDR3: CASSLYATSTDTQYF. CDR3 nucleotides: TGTGCCAGCAGCTTATACGCGACTAGCACAGATACGCAGTATTTT.

J is TRBJ2-7 and V is TRBV7-3; 9 nucleotides agree with TRBD1. This CDR3 spans 15 amino acids. Germline loops: CDR1 SGHTA, CDR2 FQGTGA. The junction had 7 bases not matched to a gene; V was cut back by 2 bases and J by 5 bases. The DNA for the CDR3 is TGTGCCAGCAGCTTATCGGGACAGGGATTCCACGAGCAGTACTTC. This codes for CASSLSGQGFHEQYF.

This rearrangement joins TRBV5-1 to TRBJ1-1; 11 nucleotides match TRBD1. Germline V gene sequence: CDR1 SGHRS, CDR2 YFSETQ. With 3 bases clipped from V and 1 base from J, the junction kept 2 bases outside the gene matches. There are 15 residues in the CDR3. As DNA, the CDR3 is TGCGCCAGCAGCTCGGGGACAGGGGGGAACACTGAAGCTTTCTTT. Translating it yields CASSSGTGGNTEAFF.

V and J are TRBV5-1 and TRBJ1-2; a weak D match, TRBD1 (6 bases). CDR3 length: 16 residues. The germline V gene encodes CDR1 SGHRS and CDR2 YFSETQ. The V end was cut by 4 bases, the J end by 6 bases, with 22 bases between. The CDR3 sequence is CASSRGGARDLDGYTF. The CDR3 DNA follows: TGCGCCAGCAGCCGCGGGGGGGCTCGGGACCTGGATGGCTACACCTTC.

V is TRBV5-1 and J is TRBJ2-7; 11 bases line up with TRBD2. CDR3 length equals 14 residues. V shed 4 bases, J shed 4 bases, and the junction held 4 bases outside the gene matches. The germline V gene has CDR1 SGHRS and CDR2 YFSETQ. CDR3 sequence reads: CASSLTSGVYEQYF. For the CDR3, the DNA is TGCGCCAGCAGCCTGACTAGCGGGGTATACGAGCAGTACTTC.

This rearrangement joins TRBV7-8 to TRBJ2-3, with 10 bases aligning to TRBD2. Germline values: CDR1 SGHVS, CDR2 FQNEAQ. This CDR3 comprises 17 residues. After removal of 1 base from V and 3 bases from J, the junction contained 7 bases not matched to a gene. CDR3 amino acids: CASSLDLAGGQTDTQYF. CDR3 in DNA: TGTGCCAGCAGCTTAGATTTAGCGGGGGGACAAACAGATACGCAGTATTTT.

The chain joins TRBV6-5 to TRBJ1-2, with D possibly TRBD1 on 5 matching bases. In germline, CDR1 is MNHEY, CDR2 SVGAGI. The CDR3 consists of 12 residues. Trimming removed 5 bases at V and 3 bases at J, with 7 bases between. The CDR3 loop is CASSRGYYGYTF. The CDR3 region has the DNA TGTGCCAGCAGTAGGGGTTACTATGGCTACACCTTC.

V is TRBV9 and J is TRBJ2-4, with D possibly being TRBD2 (6 bases). The V gene lost 5 bases and the J gene lost 0 bases, with 9 bases spanning the gap. The germline V gene encodes CDR1 SGDLS and CDR2 YYNGEE. The CDR3 loop spans 14 amino acids. In nucleotides, the CDR3 is TGTGCCAGCAGTACGGGGGTAGCCAAAAACATTCAGTACTTC. Encoded protein: CASSTGVAKNIQYF.

V usage is TRBV5-1 and J usage is TRBJ2-7; tentative D call: TRBD1 (5 bases). Trimming shortened V by 5 bases and J by 4 bases, and 13 bases separated the two germline ends. CDR1 and CDR2 (germline): SGHRS, YFSETQ. The CDR3 has 13 amino acids. The CDR3 DNA sequence: TGCGCCAGCAGAAAGGACACTGATTACGAGCAGTACTTC. Residues: CASRKDTDYEQYF.

The chain recombines TRBV28 with TRBJ2-7, with TRBD1 matching 10 bases. This CDR3 spans 13 amino acids. V was clipped by 3 bases and J by 7 bases; unmatched bases: 3. Germline V lookup: CDR1 MDHEN, CDR2 SYDVKM. CDR3 in amino acids: CASSFGDRGEQYF. CDR3 coding DNA: TGTGCCAGCAGTTTCGGGGACAGGGGAGAGCAGTACTTC.

This chain uses TRBV11-2 with TRBJ1-3; D not certain. Looked up from germline, CDR1 is SGHAT and CDR2 is FQNNGV. V was pared by 1 base and J by 1 base, with 8 bases between. This CDR3 comprises 15 residues. CDR3 sequence (DNA): TGTGCCAGCAGCTTAGGCGGGGTATCTGGAAACACCATATATTTT. Protein: CASSLGGVSGNTIYF. Looking up the rest from reference TRBV11-2 and TRBJ1-3 gives the full variable domain: EAGVAQSPRYKIIEKRQSVAFWCNPISGHATLYWYQQILGQGPKLLIQFQNNGVVDDSQLPKDRFSAERLKGVDSTLKIQPAKLEDSAVYLCASSLGGVSGNTIYFGEGSWLTVV.

This chain links TRBV5-1 with TRBJ1-1; a weak D match, TRBD1 (5 bases). CDR1 is SGHRS, CDR2 YFSETQ, per germline. CDR3 length: 13 amino acids. V was pared by 9 bases and J by 5 bases, with 17 bases between. CDR3 sequence: CATKSGTGTEAFF. CDR3 in DNA: TGCGCCACTAAATCGGGGACTGGGACTGAAGCTTTCTTT.

J is TRBJ1-2 and V is TRBV4-2; D ambiguous. CDR1 LGHNA and CDR2 YNFKEQ come from the germline V gene. This CDR3 is built from 12 residues. V dropped 6 bases and J dropped 3 bases, with 8 bases sitting between them. The chain's CDR3 is CASSGKYYGYTF. The CDR3 DNA reads as TGTGCCAGCAGTGGCAAATACTATGGCTACACCTTC.

This clone was counted a single time. The chain carries TRBV30 and TRBJ2-1; D unresolved. Germline V gene data show CDR1 as GTSNPN and CDR2 as SVGIG (reference sequence). Trimming pared 0 bases from V and 10 bases from J, leaving 19 bases between. The CDR3 is 15 residues long. The CDR3 nucleotides read TGTGCCTGGAGTGTATCTTACCTAGAGCCCGTGGAGCAGTTCTTC. It specifies CAWSVSYLEPVEQFF.

The V call is TRBV15, the J call TRBJ2-1; 8 positions match TRBD1. Germline trimming cut 3 bases from V and 4 bases from J; bases unmatched to any gene: 2. There are 14 residues in the CDR3. Germline V gene sequence: CDR1 LNHNV, CDR2 YYDKDF (reference sequence). The CDR3: CATSRGQVYNEQFF. The CDR3 DNA is TGTGCCACCAGCAGGGGACAGGTTTACAATGAGCAGTTCTTC.

This clone has just a few counts. J is TRBJ1-1 and V is TRBV30; D gene ambiguous. The CDR3 totals 12 residues. The V and J ends lost 2 bases and 6 bases respectively, with 10 bases between them. Looked up from germline, CDR1 is GTSNPN and CDR2 is SVGIG (reference sequence). Here the CDR3 DNA reads TGTGCCTGGAGTCCTGGGCCATCTGAAGCTTTCTTT. This gives the protein CAWSPGPSEAFF.

This rearrangement joins TRBV10-3 to TRBJ1-2; D is unresolved. V was clipped by 11 bases and J by 4 bases, with 17 bases between them. The CDR3 contains 13 residues. Germline values: CDR1 ENHRY, CDR2 SYGVKD. The CDR3 protein is CASLGDRGYGYTF. In DNA, the CDR3 is TGTGCCTCACTCGGGGATCGCGGCTATGGCTACACCTTC.

The chain has TRBV27 and TRBJ1-4; D unclear. The CDR3 is 13 amino acids. Germline lookup yields CDR1 MNHEY and CDR2 SMNVEV (reference sequence). Between the trimmed V and J ends, which lost 3 bases and 4 bases, there was a span of 6 bases. The CDR3 protein is CASSFSHNEKLFF. CDR3 nucleotides: TGTGCCAGCAGTTTTTCCCATAATGAAAAACTGTTTTTT.

The chain couples TRBV11-3 to TRBJ2-7; tentative D call: TRBD2 (5 bases). The V end lost 5 bases, the J end lost 6 bases, and 14 bases lay between the germline ends. The CDR3 covers 13 residues. From germline, CDR1 is SGHNT and CDR2 YENEEA. Here the CDR3 DNA reads TGTGCCAGCAGCACTACTAGAAGTGGCGAGCAGTACTTC. Residues: CASSTTRSGEQYF.

The rearrangement joins TRBV2 to TRBJ1-5; the match to TRBD1 covers 7 bases. Germline V gives CDR1 SNHLY, CDR2 FYNNEI. CDR3 length: 14 amino acids. The J segment lost 7 bases and the V segment lost 3 bases, leaving 6 bases of the junction unmatched. The CDR3: CASSDDRARQPQHF. The DNA of the CDR3 is TGTGCCAGCAGTGACGACAGGGCCAGGCAGCCCCAGCATTTT.

V usage is TRBV12-5 and J usage is TRBJ2-5, with 12 bases lining up with TRBD2. This CDR3 spans 15 amino acids. The germline V gene encodes CDR1 LGHNT and CDR2 FRNRAP. The J segment lost 4 bases and the V segment lost 5 bases, leaving 5 bases of the junction unmatched. The CDR3, as DNA: TGTGCTAGTGGTCTACTAGCGGGGGGAGGAGAGACCCAGTACTTC. This gives the protein CASGLLAGGGETQYF.

This clone has just a few counts. This chain connects TRBV4-1 to TRBJ1-1; D unresolved. Trimming pared 3 bases from V and 4 bases from J, leaving 12 bases between. Looked up from germline, CDR1 is MGHRA and CDR2 is YSYEKL. This CDR3 region has 14 residues. This chain's CDR3 is CASSHVGEVTEAFF. The CDR3 DNA follows: TGCGCCAGCAGCCATGTCGGGGAAGTCACTGAAGCTTTCTTT.

This chain links TRBV30 with TRBJ1-6; D uncertain. This CDR3 region has 13 residues. V was cut by 8 bases and J by 4 bases, with 12 bases left in between. Germline assignment: CDR1 GTSNPN and CDR2 SVGIG (reference sequence). The CDR3 region is CAGGGYYNSPLHF. For the CDR3, the DNA is TGTGCCGGAGGAGGGTATTATAATTCACCCCTCCACTTT.